This T cell receptor (beta chain) was retrieved from a study of CXCR3-negative and CXCR3-positive naive CD8 T cells. Germline V gives CDR1 MNHEY, CDR2 SVGEGT. CDR3 length: 17 amino acids. Through 5' RACE with UMI labels, the TRB cDNA libraries were prepared. TCRdb reprocessed the 5' RACE reads, with one entry per CDR3 protein and no DNA. Seen in this sample are about 92,000 distinct CDR3 sequences; the ten most common clones hold approximately 1.7%. Sequences were obtained from naive CXCR3- CD8+ T cells from blood. Subset meaning: CD45RO-CCR7+CD27+CD95- naive CD8+ T cells lacking CXCR3 (TNR3-). The origin of this receptor is a human donor in good health. Some clones in this sample may be carry-over from other donors' samples. The chain is built from TRBV6-2 or TRBV6-3 and TRBJ2-7; TCRdb gives TRBD2 as the D gene, but with no DNA this cannot be confirmed. CDR3 sequence: CASSYSLTSGSTSEQYF.